This is a list of T cell receptor beta chains from one sample in a study of cytomegalovirus exposure and HLA in healthy donors. Sequenced by immunoSEQ multiplex PCR; TCRdb stores in-frame clones only, minus some. There are under 200,000 clones in the sample; roughly 96% occur only once, and 0.89% lies in the top ten. The sequencing sample was made of PBMCs. The receptors were sampled from a woman under 30 in good health and CMV-seronegative. Both conserved end residues are part of each CDR3. The D gene is left open where the match is weak. The size field is filled for only some rows; it gives once, few, many or a size class.

D	size	V	J	DNA	CDR3
.	few	TRBV6-1	TRBJ2-7	TGTGCCAGCAGTGACGGTTCCAGCAGGGCCCGATACGAGCAGTACTTC	CASSDGSSRARYEQYF
.	few	TRBV13	TRBJ1-2	TGTGCCAGCAGTACTCAGGGGAACTATGGCTACACCTTC	CASSTQGNYGYTF
TRBD2	.	TRBV9	TRBJ2-5	TGTGCCAGCAGCGCTGCGGGGGGGCTGGAGACCCAGTACTTC	CASSAAGGLETQYF
.	many	TRBV6-1	TRBJ2-7	TGTGCCAGCACCGATCGTGGCGGGCCCTGGGAGCAGTACTTC	CASTDRGGPWEQYF
TRBD1	.	TRBV5-4	TRBJ1-1	TGTGCCAGCAGCTTTTACAGGGGGCAAGAAGCTTTCTTT	CASSFYRGQEAFF
TRBD1	.	TRBV2	TRBJ2-3	TGTGCCAGCAGGGGGACAGGGTGGCAGTATTTT	CASRGTGWQYF
.	.	TRBV27	TRBJ1-5	TGTGCCAGCAGTTTTGCGGGGGGCAATCAGCCCCAGCATTTT	CASSFAGGNQPQHF
.	.	TRBV27	TRBJ1-2	TGTGCCAGCAGTTTACCTTCCGGGTATGGCTACACCTTC	CASSLPSGYGYTF
.	once	TRBV2	TRBJ1-4	TGTGCCAGCACAGGGGATTTTAATGAAAAACTGTTTTTT	CASTGDFNEKLFF
.	.	TRBV13	TRBJ2-2	TGTGCCAGCACCTCGGGGCGGGGGAACACCGGGGAGCTGTTTTTT	CASTSGRGNTGELFF
TRBD1	.	TRBV7-6	TRBJ2-7	TGTGCCAGCAGCCAAAGATTACAGGGGGCAAATTACGAGCAGTACTTC	CASSQRLQGANYEQYF
.	.	TRBV9	TRBJ2-2	TGTGCCAGCAGCGTAGACTCATACACCGGGGAGCTGTTTTTT	CASSVDSYTGELFF
TRBD1	few	TRBV6-1	TRBJ1-3	TGTGCCAGCAGTGAAAATTGGACAGGGATCTCTGGAAACACCATATATTTT	CASSENWTGISGNTIYF